The clone carrying this T cell receptor beta chain was seen a handful of times. A junction end diverges from the germline sequence, so it may reflect a read error. These data come from a study of blood T cells in healthy people across ages. Alongside a J-beta primer mix, a sample-barcoded 5' primer served in a second PCR lasting roughly 6 to 12 cycles. TCRdb re-called the 5' RACE reads through MiXCR, storing one row per CDR3 protein. In the table there are about 930,000 distinct CDR3 sequences, 25% to 35% of which are singletons. From germline, CDR1 is SGHRS and CDR2 YFSETQ. The CDR3 is made up of 13 amino acids. This sample also appeared in a second study, on T cells of mothers and their children.

This sequence joins TRBV5-1 and TRBJ1-5; perhaps TRBD1 as D (5 bases). The origin of this receptor is a woman aged 40-49 years in good health. The sequenced material came from blood. The CDR3 loop reads CASSAGTNQPQHF. In nucleotides, the CDR3 is TGCGCCAGCAGTGCCGGGACCAATCAGCCTCAGCATTTT.